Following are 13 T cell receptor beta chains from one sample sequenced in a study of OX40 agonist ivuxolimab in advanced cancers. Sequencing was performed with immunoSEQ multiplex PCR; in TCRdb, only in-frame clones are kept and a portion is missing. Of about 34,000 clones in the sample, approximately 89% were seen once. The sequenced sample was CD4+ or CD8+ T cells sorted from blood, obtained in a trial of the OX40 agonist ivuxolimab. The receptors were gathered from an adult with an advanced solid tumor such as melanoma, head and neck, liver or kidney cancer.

The CDR3 protein is CASITRAPGGYTF. The CDR3 DNA sequence: TGTGCCAGCATCACGAGGGCTCCAGGTGGCTACACCTTC. The rearrangement uses TRBV6-1 and TRBJ1-2; D uncertain. Germline CDR1 MNHNS, CDR2 SASEGT. V lost 7 bases to trimming and J lost 7 bases, with 16 bases between them. The CDR3 runs to 13 residues.

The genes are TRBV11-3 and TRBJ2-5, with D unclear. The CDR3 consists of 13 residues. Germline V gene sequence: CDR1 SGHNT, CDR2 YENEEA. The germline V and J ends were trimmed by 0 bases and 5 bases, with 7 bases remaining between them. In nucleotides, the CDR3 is TGTGCCAGCAGCTTAGAAGGGTCCGAGACCCAGTACTTC. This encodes CASSLEGSETQYF.

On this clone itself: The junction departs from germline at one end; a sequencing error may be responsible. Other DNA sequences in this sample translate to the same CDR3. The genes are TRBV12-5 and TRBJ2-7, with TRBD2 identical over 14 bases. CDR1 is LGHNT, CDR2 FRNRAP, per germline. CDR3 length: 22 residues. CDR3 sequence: CASGLVPTFGTSGRASSYEQYF. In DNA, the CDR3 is TGCGCTAGTGGTTTGGTTCCAACCTTCGGGACTAGCGGGAGAGCAAGCTCCTACGAGCAGTACTTC. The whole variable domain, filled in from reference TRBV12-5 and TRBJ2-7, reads DARVTQTPRHKVTEMGQEVTMRCQPILGHNTVFWYRQTMMQGLELLAYFRNRAPLDDSGMPKDRFSAEMPDATLATLKIQPSEPRDSAVYFCASGLVPTFGTSGRASSYEQYFGPGTRLTVT.

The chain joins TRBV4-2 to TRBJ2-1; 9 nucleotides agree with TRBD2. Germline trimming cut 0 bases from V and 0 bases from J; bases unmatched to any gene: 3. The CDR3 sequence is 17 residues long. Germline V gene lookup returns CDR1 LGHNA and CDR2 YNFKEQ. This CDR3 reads CASSQDPSGTSYNEQFF. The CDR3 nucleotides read TGTGCCAGCAGCCAAGATCCTAGCGGGACCTCCTACAATGAGCAGTTCTTC.

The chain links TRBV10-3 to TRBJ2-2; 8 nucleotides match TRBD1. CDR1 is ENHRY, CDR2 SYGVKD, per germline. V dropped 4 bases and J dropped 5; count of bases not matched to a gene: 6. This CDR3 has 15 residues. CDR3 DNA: TGTGCCATCAGTGTAAACGGACAGGGAACCGGGGAGCTGTTTTTT. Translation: CAISVNGQGTGELFF.

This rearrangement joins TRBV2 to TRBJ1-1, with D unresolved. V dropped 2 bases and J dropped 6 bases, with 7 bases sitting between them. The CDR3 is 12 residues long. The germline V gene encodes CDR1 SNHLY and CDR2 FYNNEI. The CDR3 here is CASSENYAEAFF. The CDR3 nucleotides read TGTGCCAGCAGTGAAAATTACGCTGAAGCTTTCTTT.

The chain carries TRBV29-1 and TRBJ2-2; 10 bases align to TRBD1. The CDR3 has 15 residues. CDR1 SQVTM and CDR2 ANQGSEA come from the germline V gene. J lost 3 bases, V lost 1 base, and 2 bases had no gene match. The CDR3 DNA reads TGCAGCGTTGAAGCCGGGACAGGGGACACCGGGGAGCTGTTTTTT. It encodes CSVEAGTGDTGELFF.

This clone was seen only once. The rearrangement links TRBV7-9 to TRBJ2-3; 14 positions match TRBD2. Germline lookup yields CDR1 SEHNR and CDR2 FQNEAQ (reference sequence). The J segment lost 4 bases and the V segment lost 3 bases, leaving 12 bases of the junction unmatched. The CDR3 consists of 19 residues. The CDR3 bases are TGTGCCAGCAGCTTCCTTTCGGGACTAGCGGGAGCCGGGCCAGATACGCAGTATTTT. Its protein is CASSFLSGLAGAGPDTQYF.

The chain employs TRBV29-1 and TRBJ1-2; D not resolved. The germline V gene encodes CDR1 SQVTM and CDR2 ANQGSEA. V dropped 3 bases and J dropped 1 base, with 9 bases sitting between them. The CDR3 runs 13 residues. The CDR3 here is CSVEVLNNYGYTF. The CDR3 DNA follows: TGCAGCGTTGAGGTTTTAAATAACTATGGCTACACCTTC.

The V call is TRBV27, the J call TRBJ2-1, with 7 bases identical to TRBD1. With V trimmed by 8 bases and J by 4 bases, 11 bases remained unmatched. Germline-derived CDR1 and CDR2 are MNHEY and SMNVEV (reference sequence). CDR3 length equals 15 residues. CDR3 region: CASAALRDSYNEQFF. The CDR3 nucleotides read TGTGCCAGCGCCGCCCTCCGGGACAGTTACAATGAGCAGTTCTTC.

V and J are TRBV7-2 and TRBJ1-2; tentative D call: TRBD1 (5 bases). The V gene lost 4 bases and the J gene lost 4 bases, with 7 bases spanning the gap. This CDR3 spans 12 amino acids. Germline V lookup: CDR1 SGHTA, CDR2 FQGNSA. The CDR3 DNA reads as TGTGCCAGCAGCTATCAGGGCTATGGCTACACCTTC. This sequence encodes CASSYQGYGYTF.

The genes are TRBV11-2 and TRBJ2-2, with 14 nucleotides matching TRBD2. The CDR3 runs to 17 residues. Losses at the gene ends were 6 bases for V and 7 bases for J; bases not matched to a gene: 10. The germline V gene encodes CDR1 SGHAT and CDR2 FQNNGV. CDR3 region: CASRRPGTSGRIGELFF. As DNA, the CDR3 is TGTGCCAGCAGACGACCCGGGACTAGCGGGAGAATCGGGGAGCTGTTTTTT.

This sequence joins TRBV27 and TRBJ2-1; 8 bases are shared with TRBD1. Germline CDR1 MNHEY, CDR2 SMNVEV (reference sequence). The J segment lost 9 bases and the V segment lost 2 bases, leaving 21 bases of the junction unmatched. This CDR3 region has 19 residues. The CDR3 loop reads CASSLAAPWTGKSSGEQFF. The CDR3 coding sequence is TGTGCCAGCAGTTTAGCGGCCCCCTGGACAGGGAAGAGTTCAGGTGAGCAGTTCTTC.